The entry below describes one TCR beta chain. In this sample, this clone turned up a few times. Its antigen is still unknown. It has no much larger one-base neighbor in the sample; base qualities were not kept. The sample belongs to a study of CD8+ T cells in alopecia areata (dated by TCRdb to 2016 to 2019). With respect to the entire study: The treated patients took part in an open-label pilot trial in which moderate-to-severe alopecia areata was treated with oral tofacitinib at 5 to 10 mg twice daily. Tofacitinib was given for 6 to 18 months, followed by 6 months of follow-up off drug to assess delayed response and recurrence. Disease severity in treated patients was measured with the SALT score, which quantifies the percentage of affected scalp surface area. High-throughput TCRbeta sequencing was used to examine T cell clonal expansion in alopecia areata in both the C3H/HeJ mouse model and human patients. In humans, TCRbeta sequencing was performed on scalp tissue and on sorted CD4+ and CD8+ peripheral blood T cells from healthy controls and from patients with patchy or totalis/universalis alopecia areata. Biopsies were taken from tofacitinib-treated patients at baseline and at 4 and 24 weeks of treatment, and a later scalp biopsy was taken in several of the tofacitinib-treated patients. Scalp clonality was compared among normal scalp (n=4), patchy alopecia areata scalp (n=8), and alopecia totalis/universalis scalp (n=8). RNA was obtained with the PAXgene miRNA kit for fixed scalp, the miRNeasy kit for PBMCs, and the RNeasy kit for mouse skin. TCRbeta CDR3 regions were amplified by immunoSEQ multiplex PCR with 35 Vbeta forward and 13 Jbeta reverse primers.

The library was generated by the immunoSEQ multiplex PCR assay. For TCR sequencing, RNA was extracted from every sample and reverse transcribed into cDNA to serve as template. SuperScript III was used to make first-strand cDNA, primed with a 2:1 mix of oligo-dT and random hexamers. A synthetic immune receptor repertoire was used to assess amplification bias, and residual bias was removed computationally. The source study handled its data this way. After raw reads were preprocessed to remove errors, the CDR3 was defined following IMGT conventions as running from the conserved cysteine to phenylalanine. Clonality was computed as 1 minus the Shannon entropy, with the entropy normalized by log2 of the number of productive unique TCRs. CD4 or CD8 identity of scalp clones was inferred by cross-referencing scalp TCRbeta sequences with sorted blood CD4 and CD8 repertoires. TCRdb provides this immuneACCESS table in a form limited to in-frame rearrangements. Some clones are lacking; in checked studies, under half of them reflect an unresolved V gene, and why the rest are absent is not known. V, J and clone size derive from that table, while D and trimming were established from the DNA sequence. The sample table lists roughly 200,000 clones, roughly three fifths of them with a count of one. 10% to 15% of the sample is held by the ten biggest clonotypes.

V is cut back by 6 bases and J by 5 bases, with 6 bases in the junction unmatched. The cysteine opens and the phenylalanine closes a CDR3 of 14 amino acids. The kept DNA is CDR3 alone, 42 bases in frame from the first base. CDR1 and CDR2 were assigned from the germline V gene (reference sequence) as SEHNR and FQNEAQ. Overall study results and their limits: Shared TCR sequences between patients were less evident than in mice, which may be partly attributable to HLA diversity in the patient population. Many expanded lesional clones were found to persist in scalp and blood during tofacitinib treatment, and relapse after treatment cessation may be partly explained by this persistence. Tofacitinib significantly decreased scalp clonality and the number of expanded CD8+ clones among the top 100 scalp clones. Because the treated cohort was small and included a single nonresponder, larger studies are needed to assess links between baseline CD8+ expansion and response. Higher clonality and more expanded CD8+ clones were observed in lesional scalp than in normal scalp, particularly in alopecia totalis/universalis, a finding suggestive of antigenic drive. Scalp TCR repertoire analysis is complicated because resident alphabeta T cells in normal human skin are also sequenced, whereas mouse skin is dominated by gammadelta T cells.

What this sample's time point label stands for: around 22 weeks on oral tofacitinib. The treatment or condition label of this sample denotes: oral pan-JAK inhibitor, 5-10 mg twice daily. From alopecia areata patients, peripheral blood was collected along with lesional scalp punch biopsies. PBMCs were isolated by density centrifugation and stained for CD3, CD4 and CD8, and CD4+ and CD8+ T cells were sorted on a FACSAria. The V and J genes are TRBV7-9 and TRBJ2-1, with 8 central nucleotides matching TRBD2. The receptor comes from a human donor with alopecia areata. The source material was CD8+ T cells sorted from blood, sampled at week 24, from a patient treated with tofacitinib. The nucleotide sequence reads TGTGCCAGCAGTGTAAGCGGGGGAGACAATGAGCAGTTCTTC. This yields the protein CASSVSGGDNEQFF.